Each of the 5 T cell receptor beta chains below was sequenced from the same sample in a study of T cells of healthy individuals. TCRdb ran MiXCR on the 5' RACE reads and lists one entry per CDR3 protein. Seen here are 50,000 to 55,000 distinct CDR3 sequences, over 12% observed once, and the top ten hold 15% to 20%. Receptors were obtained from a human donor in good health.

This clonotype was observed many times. CDR3 in amino acids: CASSPPRGALSITGELFF. CDR3 in DNA: TGTGCCAGCAGCCCCCCCCGCGGGGCCCTATCAATCACCGGGGAGCTGTTTTTT. This sequence joins TRBV13 and TRBJ2-2; D is perhaps TRBD2 (6 bases). CDR3 length: 18 amino acids. CDR1 and CDR2 from the germline V gene are PRHDT and FYEKMQ (reference sequence). Trimming took off 5 bases at V and 4 bases at J, with 23 bases between the two ends. Combining the CDR3 with reference TRBV13 and TRBJ2-2 gives the whole variable domain AAGVIQSPRHLIKEKRETATLKCYPIPRHDTVYWYQQGPGQDPQFLISFYEKMQSDKGSIPDRFSAQQFSDYHSELNMSSLELGDSALYFCASSPPRGALSITGELFFGEGSRLTVL.

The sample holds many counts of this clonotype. As DNA, the CDR3 is TGTGCCAGCAGGGCGGCAGCGGGGCCCTACGAGCAGTACTTC. Translating it yields CASRAAAGPYEQYF. This sequence joins TRBV27 and TRBJ2-7, with 7 bases fitting TRBD2. CDR1 MNHEY and CDR2 SMNVEV come from the germline V gene (reference sequence). CDR3 length equals 14 residues. Trimming cost V 6 bases and J 2 bases; bases outside gene matches: 7.

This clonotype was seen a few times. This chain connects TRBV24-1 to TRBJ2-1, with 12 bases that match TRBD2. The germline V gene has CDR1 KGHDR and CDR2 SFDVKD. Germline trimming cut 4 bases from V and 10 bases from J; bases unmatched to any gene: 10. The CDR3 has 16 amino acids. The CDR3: CATSDRLAGVFGEQFF. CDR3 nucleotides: TGTGCCACCAGTGACCGACTAGCGGGGGTCTTTGGAGAGCAGTTCTTC.

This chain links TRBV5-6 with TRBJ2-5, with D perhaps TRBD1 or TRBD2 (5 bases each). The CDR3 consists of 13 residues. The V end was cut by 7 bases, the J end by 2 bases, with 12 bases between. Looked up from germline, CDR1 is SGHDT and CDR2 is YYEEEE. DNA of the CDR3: TGTGCCAGCGGTCAGGGACCGCAAGAGACCCAGTACTTC. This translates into CASGQGPQETQYF.

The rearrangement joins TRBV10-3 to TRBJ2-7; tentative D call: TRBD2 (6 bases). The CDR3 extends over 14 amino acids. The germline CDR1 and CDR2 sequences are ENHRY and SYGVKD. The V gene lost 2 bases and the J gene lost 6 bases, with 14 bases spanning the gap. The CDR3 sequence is CAISEVERGSEQYF. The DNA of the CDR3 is TGTGCCATCAGTGAGGTCGAACGGGGGAGCGAGCAGTACTTC.